This TCR beta chain was retrieved from a study of tumor and adjacent non-tumor tissue in lung cancer. As for the study in general: Patients were aged roughly 31 to 76, roughly nine men and 4 to 6 women, stage I to III.

TCRbeta libraries were built with three rounds of nested PCR, modified from ARM-PCR. TCRdb reprocessed the multiplex PCR reads via MiXCR and lists one record per CDR3 protein. The sample contains over 85,000 distinct CDR3 sequences, 84% of which appear only once. No cell sorting was done before RNA was extracted from the tissue. Donors were chemotherapy-naive, newly diagnosed lung cancer surgical patients in China, August–late 2014. In regard to this clonotype: Its specificity is not known.

Trimming cost V 5 bases and J 3 bases, with 16 bases left between them. The CDR3 runs to 15 residues. Study outcomes and limitations: Normal lung showed higher cumulative top 100 clone frequency than tumor. Tumor tissue had significantly higher TCR diversity than normal lung.

The specimen was lung tumor tissue. The chain combines TRBV12-3 or TRBV12-4 with TRBJ2-5; D gene uncertain. This clonotype was sampled from a man between 65 and 85 years old with non-small cell lung cancer. DNA for the CDR3: TGTGCCAGCAGTCTCACTCAGGAACCTGAAGAGACCCAGTACTTC. Amino acids: CASSLTQEPEETQYF.